This T cell receptor (beta chain) derives from a study of T cell changes during pregnancy in multiple sclerosis. Data came from immunoSEQ multiplex PCR; TCRdb stores just in-frame clones and leaves some out. Among 70,000 to 80,000 clones, about 93% were seen once, and the ten largest hold roughly 1%. In germline, CDR1 is LNHDA, CDR2 SQIVND (reference sequence). The V end was cut by 0 bases, the J end by 6 bases, with 15 bases between. There are 16 residues in the CDR3. The material sequenced was peripheral blood, taken in the first trimester of pregnancy. V is TRBV19 and J is TRBJ1-5; no definite D call. This receptor was taken from a female donor with multiple sclerosis, enrolled in a pregnancy study. The chain's CDR3 is CASSIDQSALLQPQHF. The DNA for the CDR3 is TGTGCCAGTAGTATAGATCAATCAGCGCTCCTTCAGCCCCAGCATTTT.